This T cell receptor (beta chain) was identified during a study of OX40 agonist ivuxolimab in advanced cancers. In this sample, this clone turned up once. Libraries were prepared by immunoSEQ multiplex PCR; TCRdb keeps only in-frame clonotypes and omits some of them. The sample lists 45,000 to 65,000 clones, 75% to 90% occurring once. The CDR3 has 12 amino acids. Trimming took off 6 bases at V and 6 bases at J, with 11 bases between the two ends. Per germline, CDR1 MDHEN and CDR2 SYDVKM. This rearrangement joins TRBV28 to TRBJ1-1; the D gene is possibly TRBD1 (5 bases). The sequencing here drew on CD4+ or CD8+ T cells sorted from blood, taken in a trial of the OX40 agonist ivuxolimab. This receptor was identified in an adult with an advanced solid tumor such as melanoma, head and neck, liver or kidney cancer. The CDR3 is CASSRGEAEAFF. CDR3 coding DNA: TGTGCCAGCAGCCGAGGGGAGGCTGAAGCTTTCTTT. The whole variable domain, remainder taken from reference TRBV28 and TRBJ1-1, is DVKVTQSSRYLVKRTGEKVFLECVQDMDHENMFWYRQDPGLGLRLIYFSYDVKMKEKGDIPEGYSVSREKKERFSLILESASTNQTSMYLCASSRGEAEAFFGQGTRLTVV.